The entry below gives a single TCR beta chain sequence along with its context. The sample originates from a study of control samples from healthy donors and cancer patients. Sequencing was performed with immunoSEQ multiplex PCR; in TCRdb, only in-frame clones are kept and a portion is missing. The data show fewer than 500,000 clones, around 90% seen once. Sequencing was carried out using PBMCs. This receptor was taken from a man aged 35 to 55 with head and neck cancer.

The CDR3 region is CASSLAGGGYNEQFF. As DNA, the CDR3 is TGTGCCAGCAGTTTAGCGGGAGGTGGCTACAATGAGCAGTTCTTC. The V gene is TRBV6-5, the J gene TRBJ2-1; 10 nucleotides line up with TRBD2. The CDR3 is made up of 15 amino acids. V gave up 4 bases and J gave up 3 bases; unmatched junction bases: 3. Germline CDR1 MNHEY, CDR2 SVGAGI.